Reported below is one TCR beta chain. The CDR3 covers 16 residues. Trimming at V came to 4 bases and at J to 9 bases, leaving 12 bases not matched to a gene. Germline CDR1 SGDLS, CDR2 YYNGEE. Profiling relied on immunoSEQ multiplex PCR, and the TCRdb table lists in-frame clones only, not all of them. The sample contains tens of thousands of clones, 88% of which appear only once. These data come from a study of blood T cell repertoires in COVID-19. This rearrangement joins TRBV9 to TRBJ2-1, with 11 bases identical to TRBD2. The receptor was isolated from a human donor in a cohort sampled during active COVID-19. Sample: peripheral blood. CDR3 DNA: TGTGCCAGCAGCCCTGGGACTAGCGGATCGCGCACTGAGCAGTTCTTC. Residues: CASSPGTSGSRTEQFF.